Below, 8 T cell receptor beta chains from the same sample are listed, as sequenced in a study of a mutant IDH1 vaccine in newly diagnosed glioma. Time point described: week 47, end of study. The vaccine gave 300 ug of a 20-mer mutant IDH1 peptide subcutaneously per dose. Generated by immunoSEQ multiplex PCR, the TCRdb table keeps only in-frame clones and is missing some. The sample consists of some 50,000 clones, roughly 61% of them appearing once. These TCRs' antigens remain unknown. Here the sequenced sample was peripheral blood mononuclear cells (PBMCs), taken from a glioma patient whose treatment included an IDH1 peptide vaccine. The receptors shown here come from a man aged 35 to 55 with glioma. Some clones in this sample may be carry-over from other donors' samples.

The chain uses TRBV21-1 and TRBJ2-7; the D call TRBD2 from the table was never checked on the DNA. TRBV21-1 is a pseudogene segment. The CDR3 length is 13 residues. The CDR3 bases are TGTGCCGGATCGTCAGTGGGGACTTACGAGCAGTACTTC. Encoded protein: CAGSSVGTYEQYF.

The chain joins TRBV5-1 to TRBJ1-4, with D maybe TRBD1 (6 bases). The V end was cut by 2 bases, the J end by 6 bases, with 14 bases between. This CDR3 has 15 amino acids. Germline CDR1 reads SGHRS; CDR2 reads YFSETQ. The CDR3: CASSLRGGGDEKLFF. In nucleotides, the CDR3 is TGCGCCAGCAGCTTAAGAGGGGGTGGAGATGAAAAACTGTTTTTT.

The chain uses TRBV6-5 and TRBJ1-4; TRBD1 aligns across 11 bases. With V trimmed by 2 bases and J by 9 bases, 2 bases remained unmatched. The CDR3 consists of 14 residues. The V gene's germline CDR1 is MNHEY and CDR2 SVGAGI. CDR3 sequence: CASSYGTGGKKLFF. In DNA form, the CDR3 reads TGTGCCAGCAGTTACGGGACAGGGGGGAAAAAACTGTTTTTT.

This chain uses TRBV7-8 with TRBJ2-5; D perhaps matches TRBD1 (6 bases). With 0 bases removed from V and 4 bases from J, the gap between germline ends came to 6 bases. The CDR3 totals 13 residues. CDR1 and CDR2 (germline): SGHVS, FQNEAQ. In DNA, the CDR3 is TGTGCCAGCAGCTTAGCCAGGGGAGAGACCCAGTACTTC. Protein sequence: CASSLARGETQYF.

The chain uses TRBV6-6 and TRBJ1-1, with 11 bases lining up with TRBD1. The trim removed 8 bases at V and 4 bases at J, leaving 6 bases unmatched. This CDR3 region has 14 residues. Germline-derived CDR1 and CDR2 are MNHNY and SVGAGI (reference sequence). CDR3 region: CASGTGGRTTEAFF. The CDR3 bases are TGTGCCAGCGGGACAGGGGGAAGGACCACTGAAGCTTTCTTT.

The V and J genes are TRBV19 and TRBJ1-5; D not resolved. Between the trimmed V and J ends, which lost 7 bases and 4 bases, there was a span of 8 bases. The CDR3 consists of 12 residues. From germline, CDR1 is LNHDA and CDR2 SQIVND (reference sequence). CDR3 nucleotides: TGTGCCAGTACCCTGGCAAATCAGCCCCAGCATTTT. Its protein is CASTLANQPQHF.

The chain is built from TRBV5-1 and TRBJ2-3, with a possible D match to TRBD2 (5 bases). CDR3 length: 20 residues. Deletions cut 3 bases from V and 2 bases from J, with 28 bases between. Looked up from germline, CDR1 is SGHRS and CDR2 is YFSETQ. CDR3 coding DNA: TGCGCCAGCAGCTGGACCTGGACTCTTCAACGCCCCGTGGACACAGATACGCAGTATTTT. Translated, it gives CASSWTWTLQRPVDTDTQYF.

The genes are TRBV5-1 and TRBJ1-1; 8 bases map to TRBD1. The CDR3 runs to 11 residues. V gave up 6 bases and J gave up 8 bases; unmatched junction bases: 3. Germline CDR1 is SGHRS and CDR2 is YFSETQ. The CDR3 reads CASNNRGEAFF. CDR3 sequence (DNA): TGCGCCAGCAACAACAGGGGGGAAGCTTTCTTT.